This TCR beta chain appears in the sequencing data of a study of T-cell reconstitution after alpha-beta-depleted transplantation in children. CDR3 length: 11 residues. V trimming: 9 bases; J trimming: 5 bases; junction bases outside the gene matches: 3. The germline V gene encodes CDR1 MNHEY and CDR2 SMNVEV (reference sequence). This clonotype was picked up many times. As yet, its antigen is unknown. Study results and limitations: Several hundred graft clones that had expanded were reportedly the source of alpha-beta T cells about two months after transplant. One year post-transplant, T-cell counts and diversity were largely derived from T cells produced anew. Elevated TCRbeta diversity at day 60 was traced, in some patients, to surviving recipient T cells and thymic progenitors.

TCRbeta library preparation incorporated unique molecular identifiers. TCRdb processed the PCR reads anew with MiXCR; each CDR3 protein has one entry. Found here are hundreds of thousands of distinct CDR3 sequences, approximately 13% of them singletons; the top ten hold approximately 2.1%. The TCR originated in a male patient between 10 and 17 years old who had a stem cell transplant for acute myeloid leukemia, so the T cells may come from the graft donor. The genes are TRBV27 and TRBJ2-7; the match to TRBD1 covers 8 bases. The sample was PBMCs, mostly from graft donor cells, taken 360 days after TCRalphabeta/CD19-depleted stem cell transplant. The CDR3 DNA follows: TGTGCCAGTGGACAGGGCCACGAGCAGTACTTC. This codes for CASGQGHEQYF.